Listed here are 14 T cell receptor beta chains from one sample, sequenced in a study of chemoradiotherapy in HPV16-positive cancers (dated by TCRdb to the early 2020s). Libraries were built with the immunoSEQ multiplex PCR assay. Sourced from immuneACCESS, this table was stored by TCRdb with only in-frame sequences that have V and J called. A share of the clones is absent; for the studies checked, an unresolved V gene accounts for under half, and the remainder has no known explanation. This sample lists thousands of clones; about four fifths were detected once. Approximately 18% of the sample is taken by the ten largest. This sample was taken from a patient who underwent chemoradiotherapy. The receptors come from a human donor with HPV-associated anogenital cancer.

Comment on this clone: The sample has other DNA sequences that encode this CDR3 too. V is TRBV27 and J is TRBJ2-1; TRBD2 agrees at 9 bases. The CDR3 has 18 amino acids. Looked up from germline, CDR1 is MNHEY and CDR2 is SMNVEV (reference sequence). Trimming at V came to 3 bases and at J to 5 bases, leaving 14 bases not matched to a gene. For the CDR3, the DNA is TGTGCCAGCAGTTTCTCAGCCGGTAGCGGGAGCACCCACAATGAGCAGTTCTTC. This codes for CASSFSAGSGSTHNEQFF.

The rearrangement links TRBV5-6 to TRBJ2-2; D is perhaps TRBD1 (5 bases). Per germline, CDR1 SGHDT and CDR2 YYEEEE. The germline V and J ends were trimmed by 4 bases and 0 bases, with 16 bases remaining between them. The CDR3 spans 17 residues. The CDR3 reads CASSHPLTDTNTGELFF. In nucleotides, the CDR3 is TGTGCCAGCAGCCACCCACTGACAGATACGAACACCGGGGAGCTGTTTTTT.

In its sample, this clone was seen once. CDR3 residues: CASELAGVIYEQFF. CDR3 in DNA: TGTGCCAGCGAGCTAGCGGGAGTTATTTATGAGCAGTTCTTC. The chain carries TRBV7-9 and TRBJ2-1, with 10 bases identical to TRBD2. The CDR3 extends over 14 amino acids. Germline CDR1 reads SEHNR; CDR2 reads FQNEAQ (reference sequence). The V gene end was trimmed by 8 bases and the J gene end by 8 bases; junction bases not matched to a gene: 9.

V gene TRBV5-1 combines with J gene TRBJ2-3; 9 positions match TRBD1. The CDR3 is 15 residues long. V shed 3 bases, J shed 0 bases, and the junction held 2 bases outside the gene matches. Germline V gene sequence: CDR1 SGHRS, CDR2 YFSETQ. This CDR3 is CASSWTGDSTDTQYF. In DNA, the CDR3 is TGCGCCAGCAGCTGGACAGGGGACAGCACAGATACGCAGTATTTT.

This clone was seen a few times. V and J are TRBV7-9 and TRBJ1-4; D may be TRBD1 (5 bases). This CDR3 spans 14 amino acids. V lost 3 bases, J lost 10 bases, and 15 bases lay in between. Germline CDR1 SEHNR, CDR2 FQNEAQ (reference sequence). The CDR3: CASSLSRGPGKLFF. The CDR3 bases are TGTGCCAGCAGCTTGAGTAGGGGTCCCGGAAAACTGTTTTTT.

CDR3 nucleotide sequence: TGTGCCAGCAGCCCCTTCGGGCAGGGGAATGGCTACACCTTC. This encodes CASSPFGQGNGYTF. The chain links TRBV11-2 to TRBJ1-2; possibly TRBD1 for D (6 bases). V dropped 5 bases and J dropped 6 bases, with 16 bases sitting between them. Germline V gene data show CDR1 as SGHAT and CDR2 as FQNNGV. The CDR3 is 14 amino acids.

J is TRBJ1-6 and V is TRBV15, with TRBD1 matching over 9 bases. The CDR3 totals 16 residues. The V gene end was trimmed by 4 bases and the J gene end by 6 bases; junction bases not matched to a gene: 7. Germline values: CDR1 LNHNV, CDR2 YYDKDF (reference sequence). The CDR3 nucleotides read TGTGCCACCAGCAACCCGGGACAGGGAACTAATTCACCCCTCCACTTT. Residues: CATSNPGQGTNSPLHF. Supplemented by reference TRBV15 and TRBJ1-6, the full variable domain reads DAMVIQNPRYQVTQFGKPVTLSCSQTLNHNVMYWYQQKSSQAPKLLFHYYDKDFNNEADTPDNFQSRRPNTSFCFLDIRSPGLGDTAMYLCATSNPGQGTNSPLHFGNGTRLTVT.

The genes are TRBV29-1 and TRBJ2-5; 9 bases align to TRBD1. Germline V lookup: CDR1 SQVTM, CDR2 ANQGSEA. Losses at the gene ends were 3 bases for V and 6 bases for J; bases not matched to a gene: 5. This CDR3 is built from 13 residues. The CDR3 region is CSVDVTGGKTQYF. The CDR3 nucleotides are TGCAGCGTTGACGTGACAGGGGGGAAGACCCAGTACTTC.

V is TRBV4-1 and J is TRBJ2-3; D possibly matches TRBD1 or TRBD2 (6 bases each). Trimming took 4 bases from V and 5 from J, leaving 19 bases between them. Germline-derived CDR1 and CDR2 are MGHRA and YSYEKL. CDR3 length: 16 amino acids. CDR3 coding DNA: TGCGCCAGCAGCCCGGGGGCCTCGGGAAGGGTAGATACGCAGTATTTT. Protein product: CASSPGASGRVDTQYF.

The chain combines TRBV29-1 with TRBJ2-4; 7 nucleotides line up with TRBD1. J was trimmed by 5 bases and V by 6 bases; bases with no gene match: 7. The length of the CDR3 is 13 residues. Germline-derived CDR1 and CDR2 are SQVTM and ANQGSEA. CDR3 sequence reads: CSVSRDRQNIQYF. The CDR3 DNA follows: TGCAGCGTATCCCGGGACAGACAAAACATTCAGTACTTC.

This clone was counted a few times. The rearrangement uses TRBV7-2 and TRBJ1-1, with D maybe TRBD1 (5 bases). The ends were cut back, 0 bases at V and 4 bases at J, with 12 bases in the middle. CDR1 and CDR2 from the germline V gene are SGHTA and FQGNSA. This CDR3 region has 15 residues. The CDR3 nucleotides read TGTGCCAGCAGCTTAGCGCTCTGGGGCTCCACTGAAGCTTTCTTT. This translates into CASSLALWGSTEAFF.

The genes are TRBV7-6 and TRBJ1-1, with D possibly matching TRBD1 (5 bases). This CDR3 spans 14 amino acids. CDR1 and CDR2 (germline): SGHVS, FNYEAQ. The V gene lost 6 bases and the J gene lost 3 bases, with 14 bases spanning the gap. The CDR3 spells CASSQGLRDTEAFF. The CDR3 DNA reads as TGTGCCAGCAGTCAGGGCCTGAGGGACACTGAAGCTTTCTTT.

CDR3 amino acids: CASSSNSYEQYF. The CDR3 DNA reads as TGTGCCAGCAGCTCCAACTCCTACGAGCAGTACTTC. J is TRBJ2-7 and V is TRBV11-2; D ambiguous. The germline CDR1 and CDR2 sequences are SGHAT and FQNNGV. V dropped 4 bases and J dropped 0 bases, with 4 bases sitting between them. The CDR3 spans 12 residues.

The chain couples TRBV7-9 to TRBJ1-1; TRBD1 aligns across 7 bases. This CDR3 has 14 residues. With 3 bases clipped from V and 1 base from J, the junction kept 2 bases outside the gene matches. Germline CDR1 and CDR2: SEHNR and FQNEAQ (reference sequence). CDR3 DNA sequence: TGTGCCAGCAGCTTGGGGACAGCGAACACTGAAGCTTTCTTT. Protein: CASSLGTANTEAFF.